This T cell receptor (beta chain) stems from a study of blood T cell repertoires in COVID-19. This CDR3 comprises 18 residues. Trimming left V 3 bases short and J 0 bases short, with 15 bases between. Germline loops: CDR1 LNHDA, CDR2 SQIVND (reference sequence). Methods used by the authors: Reference gene primers were amplified, and this amplification served to estimate nucleated cell counts. Clones were read by immunoSEQ multiplex PCR, and TCRdb kept only the in-frame ones, dropping some. D and trimming come from the DNA, and the V and J calls and clone size come from that table. The data hold about 50,000 clones, with more than 75% observed a single time.

Input material: peripheral blood. The TCR sequence derives from a woman aged 60 to 75 with acute or convalescent COVID-19. The J gene is TRBJ2-6, the V gene TRBV19; a weak D match, TRBD1 (5 bases). CDR3 amino acids: CASSIRQGLSSGANVLTF. In DNA, the CDR3 is TGTGCCAGTAGTATCCGCCAGGGTTTAAGCTCTGGGGCCAACGTCCTGACTTTC.